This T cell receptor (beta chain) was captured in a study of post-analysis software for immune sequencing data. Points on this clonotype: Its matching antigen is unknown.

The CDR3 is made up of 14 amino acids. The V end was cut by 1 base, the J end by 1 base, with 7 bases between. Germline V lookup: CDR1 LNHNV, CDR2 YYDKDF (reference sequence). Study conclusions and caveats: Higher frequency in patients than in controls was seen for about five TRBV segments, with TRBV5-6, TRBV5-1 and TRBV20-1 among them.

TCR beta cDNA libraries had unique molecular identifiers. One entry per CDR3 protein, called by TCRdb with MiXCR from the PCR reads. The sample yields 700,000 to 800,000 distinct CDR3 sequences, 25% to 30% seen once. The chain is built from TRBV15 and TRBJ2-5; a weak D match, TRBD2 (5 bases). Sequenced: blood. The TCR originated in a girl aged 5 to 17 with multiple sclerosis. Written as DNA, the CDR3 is TGTGCCACCAGCAGAGCGGGGTTCCAAGAGACCCAGTACTTC. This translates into CATSRAGFQETQYF.